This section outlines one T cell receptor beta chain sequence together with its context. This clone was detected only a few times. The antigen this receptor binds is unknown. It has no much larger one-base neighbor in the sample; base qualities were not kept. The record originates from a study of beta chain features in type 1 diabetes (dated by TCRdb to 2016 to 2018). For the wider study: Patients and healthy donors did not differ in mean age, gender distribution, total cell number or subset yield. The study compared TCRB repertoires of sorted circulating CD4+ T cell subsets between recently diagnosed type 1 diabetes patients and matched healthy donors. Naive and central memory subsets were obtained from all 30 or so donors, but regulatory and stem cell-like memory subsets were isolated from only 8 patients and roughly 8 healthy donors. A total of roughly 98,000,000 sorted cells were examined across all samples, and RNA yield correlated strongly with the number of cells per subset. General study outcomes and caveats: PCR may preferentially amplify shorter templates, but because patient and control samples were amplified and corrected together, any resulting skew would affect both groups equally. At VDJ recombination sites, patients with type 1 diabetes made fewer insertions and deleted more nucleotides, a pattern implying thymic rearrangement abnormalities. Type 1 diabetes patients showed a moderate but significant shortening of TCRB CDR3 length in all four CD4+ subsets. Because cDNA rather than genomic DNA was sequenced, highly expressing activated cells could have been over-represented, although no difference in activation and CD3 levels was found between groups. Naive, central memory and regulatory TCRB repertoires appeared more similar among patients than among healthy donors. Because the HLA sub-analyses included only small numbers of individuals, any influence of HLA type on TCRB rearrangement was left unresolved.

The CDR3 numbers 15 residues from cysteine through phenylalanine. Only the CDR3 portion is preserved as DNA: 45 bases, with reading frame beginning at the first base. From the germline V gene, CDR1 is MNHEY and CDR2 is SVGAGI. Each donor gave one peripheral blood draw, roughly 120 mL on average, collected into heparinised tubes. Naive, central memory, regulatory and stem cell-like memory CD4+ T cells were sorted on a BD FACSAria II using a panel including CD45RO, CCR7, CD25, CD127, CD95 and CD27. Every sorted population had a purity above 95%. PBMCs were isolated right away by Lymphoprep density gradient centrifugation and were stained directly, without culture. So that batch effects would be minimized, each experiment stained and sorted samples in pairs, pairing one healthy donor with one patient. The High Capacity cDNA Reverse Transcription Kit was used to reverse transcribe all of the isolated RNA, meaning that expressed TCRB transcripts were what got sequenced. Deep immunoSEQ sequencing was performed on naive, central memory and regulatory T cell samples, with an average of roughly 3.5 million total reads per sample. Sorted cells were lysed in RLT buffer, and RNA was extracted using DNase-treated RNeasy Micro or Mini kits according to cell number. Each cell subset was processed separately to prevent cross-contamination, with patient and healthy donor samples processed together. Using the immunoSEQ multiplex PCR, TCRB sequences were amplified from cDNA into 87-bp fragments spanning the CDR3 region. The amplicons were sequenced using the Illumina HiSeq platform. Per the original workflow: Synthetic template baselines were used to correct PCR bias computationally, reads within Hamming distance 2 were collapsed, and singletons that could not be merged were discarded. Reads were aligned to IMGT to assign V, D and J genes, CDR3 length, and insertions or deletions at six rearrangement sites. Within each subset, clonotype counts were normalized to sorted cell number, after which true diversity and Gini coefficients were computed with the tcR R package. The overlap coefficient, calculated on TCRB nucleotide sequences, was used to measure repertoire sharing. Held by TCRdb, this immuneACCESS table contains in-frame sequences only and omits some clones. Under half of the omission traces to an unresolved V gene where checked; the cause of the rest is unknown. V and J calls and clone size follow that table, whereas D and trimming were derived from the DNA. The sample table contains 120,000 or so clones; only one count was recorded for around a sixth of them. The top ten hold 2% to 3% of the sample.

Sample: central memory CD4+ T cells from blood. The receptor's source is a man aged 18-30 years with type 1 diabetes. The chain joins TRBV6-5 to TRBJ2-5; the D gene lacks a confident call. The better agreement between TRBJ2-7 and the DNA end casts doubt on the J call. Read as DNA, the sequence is TGTGCCAGCAGTTACCGGCAGGCAGACTCCTACGAGCAGTACTTC. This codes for CASSYRQADSYEQYF.